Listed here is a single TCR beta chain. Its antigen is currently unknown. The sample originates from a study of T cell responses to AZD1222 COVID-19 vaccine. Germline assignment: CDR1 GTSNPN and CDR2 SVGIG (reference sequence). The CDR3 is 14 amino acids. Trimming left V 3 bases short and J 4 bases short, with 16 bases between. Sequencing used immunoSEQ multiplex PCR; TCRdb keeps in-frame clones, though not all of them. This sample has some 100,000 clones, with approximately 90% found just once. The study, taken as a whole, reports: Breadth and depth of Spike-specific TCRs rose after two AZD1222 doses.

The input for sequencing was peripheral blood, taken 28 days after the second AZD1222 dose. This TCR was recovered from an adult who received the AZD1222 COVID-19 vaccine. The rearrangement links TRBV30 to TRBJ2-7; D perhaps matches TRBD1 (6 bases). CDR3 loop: CAWSLIGGTYEQYF. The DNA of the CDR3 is TGTGCCTGGAGCCTCATAGGGGGTACGTACGAGCAGTACTTC.